This is a list of T cell receptor beta chains from one sample in a study of T cells expressing NK-cell markers. TCRdb re-called the 5' RACE reads and catalogs CDR3 proteins one per entry, DNA excluded. This sample's table has about 460,000 distinct CDR3 sequences. Material for sequencing was blood T cells: a sorted CD56 or NKG2C T cell subset, CD4+ or CD8+ T cells, or bulk PBMC T cells (not recorded which). Every receptor here comes from a woman aged 45-59 years in good health. CDR3s include the opening cysteine and the closing phenylalanine or tryptophan.

v_call	j_call	cdr3_aa
TRBV3-1	TRBJ1-2	CASSQWGQEGYTF
TRBV5-1	TRBJ1-6	CASSLHQGYNSPLHF
TRBV2	TRBJ2-1	CASSVTTSGTNEQFF
TRBV10-3	TRBJ2-4	CAISESTGTGGFGSKNIQYF
TRBV3-1	TRBJ2-7	CASSQRGEQYF
TRBV12-3/TRBV12-4	TRBJ1-5	CASRPSGSQPQHF
TRBV20-1	TRBJ1-3	CSAPRGGEGNTIYF
TRBV4-2	TRBJ1-1	CASSQDLDREGAFF
TRBV29-1	TRBJ2-3	CSVKDGTVDTQYF
TRBV7-3	TRBJ2-1	CASSLISEYSNEQFF
TRBV9	TRBJ1-2	CASSPPGASRGYTF
TRBV10-3	TRBJ1-1	CAIRTGGATEAFF
TRBV12-3/TRBV12-4	TRBJ1-5	CASSLALRDQPQHF
TRBV12-3/TRBV12-4	TRBJ2-1	CASRGLAGDEQFF
TRBV21-1	TRBJ2-2	CASSKESLCGDRTGELFF
TRBV29-1	TRBJ1-2	CSASRDLDPGYTF
TRBV7-9	TRBJ2-1	CASRRREAGGRGDEQFF
TRBV2	TRBJ2-1	CASRKGLAGEEVEQFF
TRBV7-2	TRBJ1-1	CASRPGSNTEAFF
TRBV15	TRBJ2-1	CATSRVGFGQGIVLEQFF
TRBV9	TRBJ2-1	CASSATSGVKFF
TRBV20-1	TRBJ2-1	CSADRDGRGDEQFF
TRBV5-5	TRBJ2-3	CASTDLARGTDTQYF
TRBV5-1	TRBJ1-5	CASSLAGSNQPQHF
TRBV29-1	TRBJ2-3	CSVEGQGVTDTQYF
TRBV5-1	TRBJ2-7	CASSLLTSGSHEQYF
TRBV7-2	TRBJ2-3	CASASTSASTDTQYF
TRBV5-1	TRBJ2-3	CASSLAANTDTQYF
TRBV7-3	TRBJ2-1	CASSLKGGNEQFF
TRBV15	TRBJ2-1	CATSGRGWVNEQFF
TRBV6-2/TRBV6-3	TRBJ1-5	CASRILDRSDQPQHF